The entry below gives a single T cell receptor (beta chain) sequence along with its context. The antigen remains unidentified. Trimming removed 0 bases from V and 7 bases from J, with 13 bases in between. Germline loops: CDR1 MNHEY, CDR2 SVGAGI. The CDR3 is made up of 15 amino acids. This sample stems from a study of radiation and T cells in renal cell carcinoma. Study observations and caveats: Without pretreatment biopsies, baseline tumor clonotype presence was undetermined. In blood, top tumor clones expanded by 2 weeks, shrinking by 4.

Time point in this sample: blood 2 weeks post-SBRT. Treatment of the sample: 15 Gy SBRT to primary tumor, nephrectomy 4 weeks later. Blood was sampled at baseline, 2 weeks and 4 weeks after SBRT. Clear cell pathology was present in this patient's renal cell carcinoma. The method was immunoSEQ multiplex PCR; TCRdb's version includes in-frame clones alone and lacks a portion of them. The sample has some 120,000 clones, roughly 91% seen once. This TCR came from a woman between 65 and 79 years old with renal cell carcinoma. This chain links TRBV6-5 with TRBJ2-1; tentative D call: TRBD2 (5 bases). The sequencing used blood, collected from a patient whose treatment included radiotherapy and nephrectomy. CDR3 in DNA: TGTGCCAGCAGTTACTCTGTCGGGGTTGAGAATGAGCAGTTCTTC. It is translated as CASSYSVGVENEQFF.